The source of this T cell receptor beta chain is a study of OX40 agonist ivuxolimab in advanced cancers. Study-level background: It was permissible to have had prior anti-PD-1, anti-PD-L1 or anti-CTLA-4 therapy, and about 40% had some. Study-wide results and limits: Among the lowest peripheral clonal expansion occurred in 0.1-3.0 mg/kg partial responders.

Clones were sequenced by immunoSEQ multiplex PCR, and TCRdb holds only the in-frame ones, with some missing. The data show about 82,000 clones, with roughly 83% seen just once and approximately 0.78% held by the top ten. The germline gives CDR1 LNHDA, CDR2 SQIVND (reference sequence). This CDR3 region has 16 residues. V lost 5 bases and J lost 9, with 20 bases in between. With autoimmune disease history or systemic immunosuppression, patients were excluded. The sample holds a few counts of this clone. Its antigen is unknown. V usage is TRBV19 and J usage is TRBJ1-6, with D possibly matching TRBD1 (5 bases). Here the sequenced sample was CD4+ or CD8+ T cells sorted from blood, taken in a trial of the OX40 agonist ivuxolimab. The TCR sequence derives from an adult with an advanced solid tumor such as melanoma, head and neck, liver or kidney cancer. The chain's CDR3 is CASSRGRAGDFSPLHF. The DNA of the CDR3 is TGTGCCAGTAGTCGCGGGAGGGCTGGGGACTTTTCACCCCTCCACTTT.